This T cell receptor beta chain was sequenced during a study of blood T cell repertoires in COVID-19 (dated by TCRdb to 2018 to 2021). For the study in its entirety: Collaborator samples came from the United States, Italy and Spain and covered acute and convalescent phases of COVID-19. The dataset comprised deeply sampled blood TCRbeta repertoires from subjects exposed to, actively infected with, or recovered from COVID-19. Samples were obtained from the ongoing ImmuneRACE study (first 160 participants) and from over 1,000 subjects provided by 6 global collaborators. The prospective study material was composed of cDNA or gDNA derived from T cells, B-cell-depleted T cells, or PBMCs. Sample metadata almost always included a de-identified subject ID, COVID-19 status, age in years and sex. Where HLA class I and class II types were available, the types were taken from metadata supplied by the sample provider, not from assay-based typing. The repertoires were released in a freely available public database meant as a resource for research on the immune response to SARS-CoV-2. What the work shows at the level of the full study, not this receptor alone: The quantity of clinical and demographic metadata differed by source and by participant and was supplied without curation.

Collaborating institutions collected whole blood in K2EDTA tubes following their own protocols. For TCRbeta analysis, collaborators shipped samples in one of three forms: frozen whole blood, isolated PBMCs, or DNA extracted from either of those sample types. Details on this clone: Its antigen target is currently unknown. No base qualities exist here, and no much larger clone lies one base off it.

TCRbeta CDR3 regions were amplified from genomic DNA using the immunoSEQ Assay, a bias-controlled multiplex PCR. The study's own analysis went as follows. Within the assay, amplification of reference gene primers was used to estimate how many nucleated cells each sample contained. Sequence reads were collapsed and filtered to measure the absolute abundance of every unique TCRbeta CDR3 rearrangement. For each sample, productive Simpson clonality was calculated by taking the square root of Simpson's diversity index across productive rearrangements. The immuneACCESS repertoire file appears here via TCRdb, limited to in-frame rearrangements. These files lack a portion of the clones; in checked studies, under half of the deficit traces to unresolved V genes, and the cause of the others is not known. V and J calls and clone size are as listed in that table; D and trimming were resolved from the DNA. The sample has about 170,000 clones on record, about nine tenths of them singletons. The ten top clones hold roughly 25% of the sample.

Trimming leaves V shorter by 4 bases and J shorter by 6 bases, with the junction holding 2 bases beyond the gene matches. From its cysteine to its phenylalanine, the CDR3 spans 14 amino acids. This entry keeps only the CDR3 DNA: 42 bases, framed from base 1. The germline V gene encodes CDR1 WNHNN and CDR2 SYGVQD (reference sequence). The specimen was peripheral blood. The TCR comes from a man in his fifties or sixties with acute or convalescent COVID-19. The chain employs TRBV10-1 and TRBJ1-6; the junction holds 8 bases that match TRBD1. The CDR3 loop reads CASSVDRGNSPLHF. The DNA sequence follows: TGCGCCAGCAGTGTAGACAGGGGTAATTCACCCCTCCACTTT.